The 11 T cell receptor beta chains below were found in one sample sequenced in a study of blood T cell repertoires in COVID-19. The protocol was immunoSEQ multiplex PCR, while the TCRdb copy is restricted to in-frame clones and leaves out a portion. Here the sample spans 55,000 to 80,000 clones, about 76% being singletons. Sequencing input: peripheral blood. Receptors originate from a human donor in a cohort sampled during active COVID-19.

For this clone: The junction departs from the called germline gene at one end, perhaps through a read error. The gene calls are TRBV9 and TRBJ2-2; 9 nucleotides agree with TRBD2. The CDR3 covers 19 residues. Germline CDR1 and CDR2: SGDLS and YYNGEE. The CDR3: CARSAGAARGGLNTGELFF. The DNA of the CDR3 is TGTGCCCGCAGCGCCGGGGCGGCGCGGGGGGGCCTAAACACCGGGGAGCTGTTTTTT.

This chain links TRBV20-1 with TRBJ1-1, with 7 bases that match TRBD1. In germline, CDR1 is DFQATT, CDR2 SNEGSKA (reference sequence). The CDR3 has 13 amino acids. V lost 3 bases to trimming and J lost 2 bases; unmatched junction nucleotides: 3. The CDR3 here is CSASGGGNTEAFF. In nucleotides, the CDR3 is TGCAGTGCTAGTGGAGGGGGCAACACTGAAGCTTTCTTT.

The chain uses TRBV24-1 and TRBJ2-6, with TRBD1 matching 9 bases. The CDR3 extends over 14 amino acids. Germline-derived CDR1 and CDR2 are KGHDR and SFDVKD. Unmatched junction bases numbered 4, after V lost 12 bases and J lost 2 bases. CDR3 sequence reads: CAAGDRAGANVLTF. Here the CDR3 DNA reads TGTGCCGCGGGGGACAGGGCTGGGGCCAACGTCCTGACTTTC.

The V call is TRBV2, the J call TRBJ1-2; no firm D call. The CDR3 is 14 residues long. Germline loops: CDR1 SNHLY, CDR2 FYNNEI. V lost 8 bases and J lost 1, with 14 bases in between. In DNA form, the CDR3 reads TGTGCCAGCGCCGGAGGGAACGATAACTATGGCTACACCTTC. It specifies CASAGGNDNYGYTF.

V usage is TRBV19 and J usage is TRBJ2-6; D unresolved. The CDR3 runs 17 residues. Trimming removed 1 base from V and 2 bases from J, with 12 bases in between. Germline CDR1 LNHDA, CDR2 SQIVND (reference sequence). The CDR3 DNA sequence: TGTGCCAGTAGTATAGGCCTTCGTCAGACTGGGGCCAACGTCCTGACTTTC. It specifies CASSIGLRQTGANVLTF.

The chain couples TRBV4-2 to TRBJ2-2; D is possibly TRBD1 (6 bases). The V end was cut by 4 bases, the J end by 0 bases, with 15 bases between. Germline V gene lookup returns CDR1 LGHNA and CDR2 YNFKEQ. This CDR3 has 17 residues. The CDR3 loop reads CASSRGVQGPNTGELFF. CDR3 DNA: TGTGCCAGCAGCCGAGGAGTACAGGGCCCGAACACCGGGGAGCTGTTTTTT.

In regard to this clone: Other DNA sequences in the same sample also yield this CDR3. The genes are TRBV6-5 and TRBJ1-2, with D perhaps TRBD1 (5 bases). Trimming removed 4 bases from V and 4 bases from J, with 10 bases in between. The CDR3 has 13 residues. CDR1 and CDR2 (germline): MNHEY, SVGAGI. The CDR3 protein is CASSLRGGYGYTF. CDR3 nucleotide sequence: TGTGCCAGCAGTTTGCGGGGCGGCTATGGCTACACCTTC.

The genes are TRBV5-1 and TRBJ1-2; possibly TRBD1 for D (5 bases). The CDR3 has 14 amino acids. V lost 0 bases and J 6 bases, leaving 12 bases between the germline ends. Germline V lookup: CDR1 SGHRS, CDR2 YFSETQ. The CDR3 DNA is TGCGCCAGCAGCTTGGGCGGGGCTCGGGATGGCTACACCTTC. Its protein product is CASSLGGARDGYTF. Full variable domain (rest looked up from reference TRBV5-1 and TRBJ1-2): KAGVTQTPRYLIKTRGQQVTLSCSPISGHRSVSWYQQTPGQGLQFLFEYFSETQRNKGNFPGRFSGRQFSNSRSEMNVSTLELGDSALYLCASSLGGARDGYTFGSGTRLTVV.

CDR3 protein: CASSKGSYLYEQYF. The DNA for the CDR3 is TGTGCCAGCAGCAAGGGGTCCTATCTCTACGAGCAGTACTTC. This chain uses TRBV6-2 or TRBV6-3 with TRBJ2-7; TRBD1 might be the D (5 bases). Trimming stripped 6 bases from V and 3 bases from J, with 15 bases between. The CDR3 length is 14 residues. CDR1 and CDR2 (germline): MNHEY, SVGEGT.

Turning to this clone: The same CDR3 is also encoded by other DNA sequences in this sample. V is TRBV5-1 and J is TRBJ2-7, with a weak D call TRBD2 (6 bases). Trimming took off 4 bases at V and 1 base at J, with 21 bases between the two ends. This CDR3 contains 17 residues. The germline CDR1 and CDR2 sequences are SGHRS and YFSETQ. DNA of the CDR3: TGCGCCAGCAGCCCGGGACTGAAGCCGCTTTTATCCTACGAGCAGTACTTC. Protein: CASSPGLKPLLSYEQYF.

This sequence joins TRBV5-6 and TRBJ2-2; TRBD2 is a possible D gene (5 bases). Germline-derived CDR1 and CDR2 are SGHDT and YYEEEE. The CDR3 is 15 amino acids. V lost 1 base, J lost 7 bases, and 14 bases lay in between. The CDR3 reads CASSLWETSFGELFF. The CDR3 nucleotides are TGTGCCAGCAGCTTGTGGGAAACTAGTTTCGGGGAGCTGTTTTTT.